Detailed here is one T cell receptor beta chain. Blood draws occurred at baseline, cycle 4 day 1, and cycle 7 day 1. This entry is derived from a study of OX40 agonist ivuxolimab in advanced cancers. Study-wide context: Intravenous ivuxolimab was administered to patients every 2 weeks at 0.01 to 10 mg/kg.

This table comes from immunoSEQ multiplex PCR, and its TCRdb copy is limited to in-frame clones, with some not included. The sample consists of fewer than 75,000 clones, about 87% of them appearing once. The CDR3 runs 15 residues. V lost 2 bases to trimming and J lost 4 bases, with 12 bases between them. Germline CDR1 is SGHRS and CDR2 is YFSETQ. The sample was CD4+ or CD8+ T cells sorted from blood, taken in a trial of the OX40 agonist ivuxolimab. This TCR derives from an adult with an advanced solid tumor such as melanoma, head and neck, liver or kidney cancer. The V gene is TRBV5-1, the J gene TRBJ2-2; TRBD2 might be the D (5 bases). The CDR3 coding sequence is TGCGCCAGCAGCTTATGGGGAGAGGGCACCGGGGAGCTGTTTTTT. Encoded protein: CASSLWGEGTGELFF.